The 5 T cell receptor beta chains given below trace back to one sample, sequenced in a study of blood T cell repertoires in COVID-19. Assay used: immunoSEQ multiplex PCR; TCRdb lists only in-frame clones, some missing. Among approximately 200,000 clones, just under 90% were seen once, and the ten largest hold approximately 6.2%. Source material: peripheral blood. These receptor sequences come from a man aged 55 to 70 who had recovered from COVID-19.

The chain uses TRBV3-1 (or the pseudogene TRBV3-2) and TRBJ2-1, with unresolved D. This CDR3 is built from 11 residues. V lost 9 bases and J 6 bases, leaving 9 bases between the germline ends. The V gene's germline CDR1 is LGHDT and CDR2 YNNKEL (reference sequence). The CDR3 sequence: CASTRSNEQFF. The CDR3 coding sequence is TGTGCCAGTACCCGGAGCAATGAGCAGTTCTTC.

The chain couples TRBV3-1 (or the pseudogene TRBV3-2) to TRBJ2-3; TRBD2 aligns across 7 bases. CDR1 and CDR2 (germline): LGHDT, YNNKEL (reference sequence). This CDR3 is built from 15 residues. V lost 6 bases to trimming and J lost 3 bases; unmatched junction nucleotides: 9. The CDR3 nucleotides are TGTGCCAGCAGACTATGGGCGGGGGAAACAGATACGCAGTATTTT. It encodes CASRLWAGETDTQYF.

The J gene is TRBJ2-7, the V gene TRBV6-5; 12 bases map to TRBD1. The V and J ends lost 4 bases and 7 bases, in that order; junction bases with no gene match: 5. Germline lookup yields CDR1 MNHEY and CDR2 SVGAGI. The CDR3 loop spans 14 amino acids. The CDR3 DNA sequence: TGTGCCAGCAGTTCTCGGGACAGGGGGCGTGAGCAGTACTTC. Amino acid sequence: CASSSRDRGREQYF.

The V gene is TRBV2, the J gene TRBJ1-1; possibly TRBD1 for D (5 bases). Germline CDR1 and CDR2: SNHLY and FYNNEI. V gave up 2 bases and J gave up 4 bases, with 11 bases separating them. The CDR3 extends over 14 amino acids. In nucleotides, the CDR3 is TGTGCCAGCAGTGAAATGGGGGGGAGCACTGAAGCTTTCTTT. It codes for CASSEMGGSTEAFF.

CDR3 amino acids: CATSDSTAPREQFF. Written as DNA, the CDR3 is TGTGCCACCAGTGATTCGACAGCTCCCAGGGAGCAGTTCTTC. This chain links TRBV24-1 with TRBJ2-1; D is perhaps TRBD1 (5 bases). Trimming removed 2 bases at V and 10 bases at J, with 14 bases between. The CDR3 loop spans 14 amino acids. CDR1 is KGHDR, CDR2 SFDVKD, per germline.